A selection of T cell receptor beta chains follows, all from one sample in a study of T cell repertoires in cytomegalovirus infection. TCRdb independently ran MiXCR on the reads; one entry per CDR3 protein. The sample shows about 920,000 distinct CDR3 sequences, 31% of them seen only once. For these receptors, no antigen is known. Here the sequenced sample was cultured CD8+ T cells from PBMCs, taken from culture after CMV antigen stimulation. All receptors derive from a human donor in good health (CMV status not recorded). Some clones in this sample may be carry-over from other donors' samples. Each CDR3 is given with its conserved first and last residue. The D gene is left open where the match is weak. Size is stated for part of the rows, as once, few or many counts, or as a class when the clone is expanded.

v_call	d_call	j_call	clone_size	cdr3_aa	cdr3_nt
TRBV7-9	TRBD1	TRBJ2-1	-	CASSPMTGGMDNEQFF	TGTGCCAGCAGCCCAATGACAGGGGGGATGGACAATGAGCAGTTCTTC
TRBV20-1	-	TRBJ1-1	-	CSASIGGPTEAFF	TGCAGTGCTAGCATTGGGGGGCCCACTGAAGCTTTCTTT
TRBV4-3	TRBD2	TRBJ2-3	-	CASSQEGLEMDTQYF	TGCGCCAGCAGCCAAGAGGGACTAGAGATGGATACGCAGTATTTT
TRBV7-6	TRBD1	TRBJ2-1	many	CASSIGTGADNEQFF	TGTGCCAGCAGCATCGGGACAGGGGCGGACAATGAGCAGTTCTTC
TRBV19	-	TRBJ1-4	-	CASSIDLFVGGAATNEKLFF	TGTGCCAGTAGTATAGATCTTTTTGTTGGAGGGGCCGCAACTAATGAAAAACTGTTTTTT
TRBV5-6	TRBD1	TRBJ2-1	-	CASRADRENYNEQFF	TGTGCCAGCAGGGCCGACAGGGAGAACTACAATGAGCAGTTCTTC
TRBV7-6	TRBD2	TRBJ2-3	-	CASSFGGGVVDTQYF	TGTGCCAGCAGCTTCGGCGGGGGGGTTGTAGATACGCAGTATTTT
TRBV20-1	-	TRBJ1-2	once	CTTQDDSSNYGYTF	TGCACCACGCAAGACGACAGTTCTAACTATGGCTACACCTTC
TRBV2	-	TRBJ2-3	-	CANLGTGNTDTQYF	TGTGCAAATTTGGGCACCGGGAACACAGATACGCAGTATTTT
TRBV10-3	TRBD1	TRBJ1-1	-	CATVQGANTEAFF	TGTGCCACCGTACAGGGGGCGAACACTGAAGCTTTCTTT
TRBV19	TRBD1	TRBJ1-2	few	CAIEGDRGLGYTF	TGTGCCATTGAGGGGGACAGGGGACTTGGCTACACCTTC
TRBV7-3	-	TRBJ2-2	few	CASRKGTGELFF	TGTGCCAGCAGAAAAGGGACCGGGGAGCTGTTTTTT
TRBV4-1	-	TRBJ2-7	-	CASSQAADTTLSYGQYF	TGCGCCAGCAGCCAAGCGGCGGACACCACTCTCTCCTACGGGCAGTACTTC
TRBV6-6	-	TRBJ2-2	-	CASDWESGELFF	TGTGCCAGCGATTGGGAGAGCGGGGAGCTGTTTTTT
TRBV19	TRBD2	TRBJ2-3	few	CASSPAGGPDTQYF	TGTGCCAGTAGTCCCGCGGGGGGGCCGGATACGCAGTATTTT
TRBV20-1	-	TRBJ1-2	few	CSARDLGQTGGGYTF	TGCAGTGCTAGAGATTTAGGACAGACCGGAGGTGGCTACACCTTC
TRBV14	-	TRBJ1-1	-	CASSQVLGRTEAFF	TGTGCCAGCAGCCAAGTGCTGGGGCGAACTGAAGCTTTCTTT
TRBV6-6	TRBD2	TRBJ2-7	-	CASSKGGSEQYF	TGTGCCAGCAGTAAGGGAGGGTCCGAGCAGTACTTC
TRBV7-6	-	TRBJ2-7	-	CASRSLANEQYF	TGTGCCAGCAGAAGTCTAGCGAACGAGCAGTACTTC
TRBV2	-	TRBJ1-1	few	CASSEAGGAYTEAFF	TGTGCCAGCAGTGAAGCTGGAGGTGCTTACACTGAAGCTTTCTTT
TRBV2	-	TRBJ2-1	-	CASLSEGGPRDEQFF	TGTGCCAGCCTCTCTGAAGGGGGGCCCCGCGATGAGCAGTTCTTC
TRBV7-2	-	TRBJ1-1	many	CASSPNKNTEAFF	TGTGCCAGCAGCCCTAACAAGAACACTGAAGCTTTCTTT